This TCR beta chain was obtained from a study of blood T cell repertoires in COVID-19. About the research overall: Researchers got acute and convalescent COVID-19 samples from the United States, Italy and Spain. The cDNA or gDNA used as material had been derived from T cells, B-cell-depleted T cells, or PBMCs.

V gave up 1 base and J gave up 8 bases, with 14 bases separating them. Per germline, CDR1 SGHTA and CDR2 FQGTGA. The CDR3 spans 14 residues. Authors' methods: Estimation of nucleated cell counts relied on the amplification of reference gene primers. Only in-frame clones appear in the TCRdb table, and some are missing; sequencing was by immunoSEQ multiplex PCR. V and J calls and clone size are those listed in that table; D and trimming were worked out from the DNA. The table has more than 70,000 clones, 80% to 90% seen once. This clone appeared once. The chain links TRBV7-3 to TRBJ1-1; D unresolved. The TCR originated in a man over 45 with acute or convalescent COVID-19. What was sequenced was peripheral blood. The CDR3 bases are TGTGCCAGCAGCTTAAGTGTAGCAAGTCTAGAAGCTTTCTTT. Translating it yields CASSLSVASLEAFF.